The 25 T cell receptor beta chains reported below all come from one sample, sequenced in a study of shared clonotypes between healthy human individuals. Only in-frame clones appear in the TCRdb table, and some are missing; sequencing was by immunoSEQ multiplex PCR. The sample includes some 500,000 clones, 79% of them seen just once. Sequencing used PBMCs. These receptors were collected from a woman aged 40 to 49 in good health. Some clones in this sample may be carry-over from other donors' samples.

The chain links TRBV11-3 to TRBJ2-4; D is perhaps TRBD2 (5 bases). The V end was cut by 2 bases, the J end by 0 bases, with 14 bases between. Germline V gene lookup returns CDR1 SGHNT and CDR2 YENEEA. The length of the CDR3 is 17 residues. This CDR3 reads CASSLTPSRLAKNIQYF. The CDR3 bases are TGTGCCAGCAGCTTAACCCCTAGCCGGCTAGCCAAAAACATTCAGTACTTC.

The chain has TRBV6-1 and TRBJ1-3, with D perhaps TRBD1 (5 bases). V gave up 7 bases and J gave up 4 bases, with 17 bases separating them. Germline V gene lookup returns CDR1 MNHNS and CDR2 SASEGT. The CDR3 runs to 15 residues. CDR3 DNA: TGTGCCAGCACCCCATTGGGGGGATCAGGAAACACCATATATTTT. Protein sequence: CASTPLGGSGNTIYF.

CDR3 sequence (DNA): TGTGCCAGCAGTCCGAAGGTCTACGAGCAGTACTTC. The encoded protein is CASSPKVYEQYF. The chain is built from TRBV27 and TRBJ2-7, with D unresolved. The germline V gene has CDR1 MNHEY and CDR2 SMNVEV (reference sequence). V dropped 5 bases and J dropped 3 bases, with 8 bases sitting between them. There are 12 residues in the CDR3.

The gene calls are TRBV5-1 and TRBJ2-7; D possibly corresponds to TRBD2 (5 bases). The V end lost 2 bases, the J end lost 1 base, and 10 bases lay between the germline ends. Germline CDR1 is SGHRS and CDR2 is YFSETQ. The CDR3 extends over 14 amino acids. CDR3 DNA sequence: TGCGCCAGCAGCTTAGAGGACTTATCCTACGAGCAGTACTTC. Protein product: CASSLEDLSYEQYF.

The chain has TRBV5-1 and TRBJ2-7, with D possibly TRBD2 on 6 matching bases. CDR1 and CDR2 from the germline V gene are SGHRS and YFSETQ. V shed 4 bases and J shed 6 bases, with 23 bases lying between them. The CDR3 extends over 16 amino acids. The CDR3, as DNA: TGCGCCAGCAGCAAAGACAGTCAGGTGGGGGGAGGCGAGCAGTACTTC. Translation gives CASSKDSQVGGGEQYF.

The chain is built from TRBV11-3 and TRBJ2-3, with D possibly being TRBD1 (6 bases). This CDR3 has 12 amino acids. From germline, CDR1 is SGHNT and CDR2 YENEEA. V lost 5 bases and J lost 4, with 7 bases in between. This CDR3 reads CASSRTADTQYF. The CDR3 nucleotides read TGTGCCAGCAGCCGGACAGCAGATACGCAGTATTTT.

J is TRBJ1-1 and V is TRBV27; 7 nucleotides match TRBD1. Germline V gives CDR1 MNHEY, CDR2 SMNVEV (reference sequence). V was pared by 6 bases and J by 6 bases, with 10 bases of the junction left unmatched. This CDR3 is built from 14 residues. CDR3: CASRSTGENAEAFF. CDR3 nucleotides: TGTGCCAGCAGATCTACAGGGGAAAACGCTGAAGCTTTCTTT.

This clone was counted between two and nine times. V gene TRBV7-2 combines with J gene TRBJ2-2; D not resolved. Germline V CDR1 and CDR2: SGHTA, FQGNSA. Trimming took 1 base from V and 1 from J, leaving 4 bases between them. CDR3 length equals 14 residues. CDR3 DNA: TGTGCCAGCAGCTTAGGGCAGAACACCGGGGAGCTGTTTTTT. Protein sequence: CASSLGQNTGELFF.

The chain links TRBV4-1 to TRBJ2-7; D call uncertain. The CDR3 is 14 residues long. V was pared by 1 base and J by 6 bases, with 13 bases between. The germline V gene has CDR1 MGHRA and CDR2 YSYEKL. In DNA, the CDR3 is TGCGCCAGCAGCCAAGGTTTAGTGGGTGCCGAGCAGTACTTC. This translates into CASSQGLVGAEQYF.

About this clone itself: A read error may be the cause here, since a much bigger clone is one base away. Other nucleotide sequences in the sample specify the same CDR3. The chain carries TRBV30 and TRBJ1-4; no reliable D call. The V and J ends lost 1 base and 8 bases respectively, with 8 bases between them. Germline CDR1 is GTSNPN and CDR2 is SVGIG (reference sequence). The CDR3 is 12 residues long. The CDR3 DNA sequence: TGTGCCTGGAGTGCCTATCGGGAAAAACTGTTTTTT. Protein product: CAWSAYREKLFF.

This clone was detected ten times or more. CDR3 region: CASSEWKTYEQYF. DNA for the CDR3: TGCGCCAGCAGTGAGTGGAAAACCTACGAGCAGTACTTC. This chain links TRBV10-2 with TRBJ2-7; no clear D gene. From germline, CDR1 is WSHSY and CDR2 SAAADI. The CDR3 totals 13 residues. The V and J ends lost 1 base and 2 bases respectively, with 6 bases between them.

The V gene is TRBV10-3, the J gene TRBJ1-2; TRBD1 is a possible D gene (5 bases). The V gene's germline CDR1 is ENHRY and CDR2 SYGVKD. V dropped 4 bases and J dropped 5 bases, with 17 bases sitting between them. The CDR3 extends over 15 amino acids. CDR3 protein: CAISVGDRSTYGYTF. CDR3 nucleotides: TGTGCCATCAGTGTGGGTGACAGATCCACGTATGGCTACACCTTC.

Concerning this clone: This same CDR3 is encoded by further DNA sequences in the sample. The chain links TRBV27 to TRBJ1-1; D may be TRBD1 (5 bases). This CDR3 contains 14 residues. Germline CDR1 MNHEY, CDR2 SMNVEV (reference sequence). Trimming removed 3 bases from V and 2 bases from J, with 10 bases in between. CDR3 loop: CASSFGTANTEAFF. The CDR3 DNA reads as TGTGCCAGCAGTTTCGGGACGGCTAACACTGAAGCTTTCTTT.

The chain employs TRBV5-3 and TRBJ1-5; a weak D match, TRBD1 (5 bases). TRBV5-3 belongs to the ORF category, with a function that is uncertain. Trimming took off 4 bases at V and 7 bases at J, with 21 bases between the two ends. This CDR3 comprises 16 residues. The CDR3 sequence is CARSHSSRDRWQPQHF. As DNA, the CDR3 is TGTGCCAGAAGCCACTCTTCGCGGGACCGCTGGCAGCCCCAGCATTTT.

The CDR3 sequence: CASSKGLVGVDEQFF. For the CDR3, the DNA is TGTGCCAGCAGCAAGGGACTAGTTGGAGTCGATGAGCAGTTCTTC. This chain uses TRBV5-4 with TRBJ2-1; TRBD2 matches 8 bases. This CDR3 is built from 15 residues. CDR1 is SGHNT, CDR2 YYREEE, per germline (reference sequence). With 4 bases clipped from V and 8 bases from J, the junction kept 11 bases outside the gene matches.

This rearrangement joins TRBV28 to TRBJ2-2, with TRBD1 as a possible D gene (6 bases). Germline loops: CDR1 MDHEN, CDR2 SYDVKM. The germline V and J ends were trimmed by 3 bases and 8 bases, with 22 bases remaining between them. The CDR3 runs to 17 residues. CDR3 region: CASSFSRGLMGSGELFF. The CDR3 DNA sequence: TGTGCCAGCAGTTTTAGCAGGGGCCTCATGGGGTCTGGGGAGCTGTTTTTT. The full variable domain, with the rest looked up from reference TRBV28 and TRBJ2-2, is DVKVTQSSRYLVKRTGEKVFLECVQDMDHENMFWYRQDPGLGLRLIYFSYDVKMKEKGDIPEGYSVSREKKERFSLILESASTNQTSMYLCASSFSRGLMGSGELFFGEGSRLTVL.

This clone was counted a single time. This chain uses TRBV5-1 with TRBJ2-2; 10 bases align to TRBD1. Germline V gives CDR1 SGHRS, CDR2 YFSETQ. The CDR3 length is 15 residues. Trimming cost V 4 bases and J 7 bases; bases outside gene matches: 7. Here the CDR3 DNA reads TGCGCCAGCAGCCGGACCGGGACAGGGGACGGGGAGCTGTTTTTT. The encoded protein is CASSRTGTGDGELFF.

The chain links TRBV28 to TRBJ1-4, with D possibly matching TRBD1 (5 bases). The CDR3 spans 12 residues. Trimming took 5 bases from V and 14 from J, leaving 15 bases between them. Looked up from germline, CDR1 is MDHEN and CDR2 is SYDVKM. The CDR3 sequence is CASSGGDTALFF. The CDR3 bases are TGTGCCAGCAGTGGGGGAGACACGGCTCTGTTTTTT.

As for this clone: At one end, the junction sequence differs from germline, possibly due to a read error. The chain combines TRBV4-2 with TRBJ2-7; D is possibly TRBD1 (6 bases). Germline V gene data show CDR1 as LGHNA and CDR2 as YNFKEQ. The CDR3 has 14 residues. CDR3 in DNA: TGTGCCAGCAGCCCTTCCCCGTCAGGGTACAGGGTGGACTTC. Amino acids: CASSPSPSGYRVDF.

Comments on this clone: This may be a read error, as it is one base from a much larger clone. The genes are TRBV28 and TRBJ1-1, with a possible D match to TRBD1 (6 bases). The CDR3 consists of 13 residues. Germline V gene lookup returns CDR1 MDHEN and CDR2 SYDVKM. The CDR3 reads CAGSETGGVQAFF. CDR3 nucleotide sequence: TGTGCCGGCAGTGAGACAGGAGGGGTTCAAGCTTTCTTT.

This chain connects TRBV29-1 to TRBJ2-1, with D maybe TRBD1 (6 bases). The CDR3 runs to 14 residues. V was cut by 2 bases and J by 5 bases, with 13 bases left in between. Germline loops: CDR1 SQVTM, CDR2 ANQGSEA. The CDR3 DNA is TGCAGCGTTGAATACAGGGCGTTCAACAATGAGCAGTTCTTC. Translation: CSVEYRAFNNEQFF.

The chain recombines TRBV27 with TRBJ2-7; 14 bases are shared with TRBD2. CDR1 is MNHEY, CDR2 SMNVEV, per germline (reference sequence). V lost 5 bases, J lost 4 bases, and 4 bases stayed unmatched. This CDR3 comprises 15 residues. The CDR3 DNA sequence: TGTGCCAGCAGTACGCGACTAGCGGGAGGGTACGAGCAGTACTTC. It codes for CASSTRLAGGYEQYF.

The rearrangement uses TRBV7-3 and TRBJ1-2; TRBD1 agrees at 7 bases. Trimming cost V 5 bases and J 8 bases; bases outside gene matches: 8. Germline lookup yields CDR1 SGHTA and CDR2 FQGTGA. The CDR3 extends over 13 amino acids. The CDR3 region is CASSPSTGQGYTF. The DNA for the CDR3 is TGTGCCAGCAGCCCTTCGACAGGGCAAGGCTACACCTTC.

In DNA, the CDR3 is TGCGCCAGCAGCCGCAACCCCAGGGAAGAGACCCAGTACTTC. Amino acid sequence: CASSRNPREETQYF. The chain couples TRBV5-1 to TRBJ2-5, with D possibly matching TRBD1 (5 bases). From germline, CDR1 is SGHRS and CDR2 YFSETQ. The CDR3 has 14 amino acids. Trimming shortened V by 4 bases and J by 3 bases, and 13 bases separated the two germline ends. Full variable domain (missing parts from reference TRBV5-1 and TRBJ2-5): KAGVTQTPRYLIKTRGQQVTLSCSPISGHRSVSWYQQTPGQGLQFLFEYFSETQRNKGNFPGRFSGRQFSNSRSEMNVSTLELGDSALYLCASSRNPREETQYFGPGTRLLVL.

The rearrangement joins TRBV14 to TRBJ2-2; D gene uncertain. The CDR3 loop spans 13 amino acids. With 1 base removed from V and 6 bases from J, the gap between germline ends came to 6 bases. The germline CDR1 and CDR2 sequences are SGHDN and FVKESK. CDR3 nucleotide sequence: TGTGCCAGCAGCCAAGTAGGTTCCGGGGAGCTGTTTTTT. Protein sequence: CASSQVGSGELFF.